This T cell receptor (beta chain) originates from a study of cytomegalovirus exposure and HLA in healthy donors. Regarding the study as a whole: TCR beta chains numbering some 160 were designated cytomegalovirus-associated.

Comment on this clone: Its antigen is unidentified.

Trimming removed 1 base from V and 6 bases from J, with 13 bases in between. The CDR3 is 14 amino acids. Germline V gives CDR1 SGHVS, CDR2 FNYEAQ. The assay was immunoSEQ multiplex PCR, and TCRdb's table has in-frame clones only and misses some. Counted here are 90,000 to 150,000 clones, around 89% occurring once; the ten biggest clones make up around 6%. The V call is TRBV7-6, the J call TRBJ2-7, with D unresolved. The sample taken for sequencing was PBMCs. The receptor's source is a young woman in good health and CMV-seropositive. CDR3 sequence: CASSLVDFACEQYF. Written as DNA, the CDR3 is TGTGCCAGCAGCTTAGTTGACTTTGCCTGCGAGCAGTACTTC.